The 21 T cell receptor beta chains presented below share a single source sample, sequenced in a study of CD4 T cells in relation to SARS-CoV-2 and coronaviruses. Generated by immunoSEQ multiplex PCR, the TCRdb table keeps only in-frame clones and is missing some. Of about 54,000 clones in the sample, just over 90% were seen once. The source material was naive CD4+ T cells from PBMCs. Subset reported: naive CD4+ T cells isolated by negative enrichment. The receptor source for this set is an adult with COVID-19.

The CDR3 DNA sequence: TGTGCCAGCAGTTTCACGGACAGGGGGTACGAGCAGTACTTC. Its protein product is CASSFTDRGYEQYF. The V call is TRBV6-5, the J call TRBJ2-7; TRBD1 agrees at 10 bases. From germline, CDR1 is MNHEY and CDR2 SVGAGI. The J segment lost 4 bases and the V segment lost 4 bases, leaving 4 bases of the junction unmatched. This CDR3 region has 14 residues.

The chain links TRBV24-1 to TRBJ2-6; D remains ambiguous. Trimming pared 3 bases from V and 0 bases from J, leaving 5 bases between. Germline V CDR1 and CDR2: KGHDR, SFDVKD. The CDR3 consists of 15 residues. CDR3 loop: CATSDPDSGANVLTF. As DNA, the CDR3 is TGTGCCACCAGTGATCCAGACTCTGGGGCCAACGTCCTGACTTTC.

Remarks on this clone: One junction end does not reproduce the germline sequence, and a read error may be involved. The chain links TRBV9 to TRBJ2-1; D is unclear. CDR3 length: 15 residues. The germline V gene encodes CDR1 SGDLS and CDR2 YYNGEE. CDR3 residues: CASSVGIQPYHEQFF. CDR3 DNA sequence: TGTGCCAGCAGCGTAGGGATCCAACCCTACCATGAGCAGTTCTTC.

This chain uses TRBV7-9 with TRBJ2-1; 8 nucleotides align to TRBD2. With 5 bases clipped from V and 1 base from J, the junction kept 4 bases outside the gene matches. The CDR3 consists of 15 residues. Germline lookup yields CDR1 SEHNR and CDR2 FQNEAQ (reference sequence). This chain's CDR3 is CASSGASGSYNEQFF. The CDR3 DNA sequence: TGTGCCAGCAGCGGGGCTAGCGGGTCCTACAATGAGCAGTTCTTC.

The chain joins TRBV7-3 to TRBJ2-2; 14 positions agree with TRBD2. The CDR3 totals 21 residues. V lost 0 bases to trimming and J lost 6 bases; unmatched junction nucleotides: 15. Germline loops: CDR1 SGHTA, CDR2 FQGTGA. CDR3 DNA sequence: TGTGCCAGCAGCTTAACTTTGCGGAGTGTAGGGACTAGCGGGAGTTCCGGGGAGCTGTTTTTT. Its protein is CASSLTLRSVGTSGSSGELFF.

This chain uses TRBV28 with TRBJ2-4, with a tentative D call TRBD1 (5 bases). This CDR3 spans 14 amino acids. Germline-derived CDR1 and CDR2 are MDHEN and SYDVKM. The V and J ends lost 6 bases and 6 bases respectively, with 15 bases between them. The CDR3: CASRNQGSRNIQYF. The CDR3 DNA sequence: TGTGCCAGCAGGAACCAGGGTTCGCGAAACATTCAGTACTTC.

The CDR3 sequence is CASSPQTLSNQPQHF. CDR3 coding DNA: TGTGCCAGCTCCCCCCAGACGCTCAGCAATCAGCCCCAGCATTTT. The V call is TRBV18, the J call TRBJ1-5; no clear D gene. The V gene's germline CDR1 is KGHSH and CDR2 LQKENI. The V gene lost 6 bases and the J gene lost 1 base, with 13 bases spanning the gap. The CDR3 contains 15 residues.

This rearrangement joins TRBV19 to TRBJ2-3, with D possibly being TRBD2 (7 bases). Germline V gene lookup returns CDR1 LNHDA and CDR2 SQIVND (reference sequence). The CDR3 is made up of 13 amino acids. Trimming left V 6 bases short and J 2 bases short, with 9 bases between. The CDR3 DNA reads TGTGCCAGTAGGGCGGGGGCCACAGATACGCAGTATTTT. Translated: CASRAGATDTQYF.

The chain joins TRBV7-2 to TRBJ1-3; the D is unclear. This CDR3 has 15 residues. Germline V lookup: CDR1 SGHTA, CDR2 FQGNSA. Trimming took 1 base from V and 2 from J, leaving 9 bases between them. The CDR3 sequence: CASSLVAAPGNTIYF. DNA for the CDR3: TGTGCCAGCAGCTTAGTTGCCGCGCCTGGAAACACCATATATTTT.

The chain couples TRBV6-5 to TRBJ1-2; 10 positions agree with TRBD1. With V trimmed by 6 bases and J by 4 bases, 5 bases remained unmatched. CDR3 length equals 14 residues. CDR1 and CDR2 (germline): MNHEY, SVGAGI. This CDR3 reads CASSHRDRGYGYTF. CDR3 nucleotides: TGTGCCAGCAGCCACCGGGACAGGGGCTATGGCTACACCTTC.

The rearrangement links TRBV2 to TRBJ2-3, with D unclear. The V gene lost 4 bases and the J gene lost 1 base, with 6 bases spanning the gap. Germline V gene data show CDR1 as SNHLY and CDR2 as FYNNEI. The CDR3 runs 13 residues. The DNA of the CDR3 is TGTGCCAGCAGTGTTGACGGCACAGATACGCAGTATTTT. It is translated as CASSVDGTDTQYF.

This clone was counted only a few times. The chain recombines TRBV19 with TRBJ2-1; TRBD1 aligns across 8 bases. Germline lookup yields CDR1 LNHDA and CDR2 SQIVND (reference sequence). V trimming: 3 bases; J trimming: 9 bases; junction bases outside the gene matches: 4. This CDR3 has 13 amino acids. This CDR3 is CASSIDRGPEQFF. The DNA for the CDR3 is TGTGCCAGTAGTATTGACAGGGGTCCTGAGCAGTTCTTC.

This chain links TRBV19 with TRBJ1-1; the D gene is possibly TRBD1 (5 bases). Looked up from germline, CDR1 is LNHDA and CDR2 is SQIVND (reference sequence). V was shortened by 3 bases and J by 4 bases, with 12 bases between the two germline ends. This CDR3 has 14 residues. For the CDR3, the DNA is TGTGCCAGTAGTATCCAGGGTTTGGGCACTGAAGCTTTCTTT. It is translated as CASSIQGLGTEAFF.

For the CDR3, the DNA is TGTGCCAGCAGCTTGAGTAGGGGGGAGCTGTTTTTT. Amino acid sequence: CASSLSRGELFF. V is TRBV5-4 and J is TRBJ2-2; D call uncertain. CDR3 size: 12 residues. The germline V and J ends were trimmed by 1 base and 8 bases, with 6 bases remaining between them. Germline V lookup: CDR1 SGHNT, CDR2 YYREEE (reference sequence).

The V call is TRBV19, the J call TRBJ2-3; 10 nucleotides align to TRBD2. The germline V gene has CDR1 LNHDA and CDR2 SQIVND (reference sequence). V was pared by 5 bases and J by 6 bases, with 11 bases of the junction left unmatched. This CDR3 is 16 amino acids long. CDR3 coding DNA: TGTGCCAGTAGTCCTCGCCGCCTAGCGGGAGTCGATACGCAGTATTTT. It codes for CASSPRRLAGVDTQYF.

The genes are TRBV9 and TRBJ2-1, with 11 bases identical to TRBD2. Germline-derived CDR1 and CDR2 are SGDLS and YYNGEE. Trimming took 3 bases from V and 5 from J; bases not matched to a gene: 1. The CDR3 sequence is 14 residues long. The CDR3 DNA reads as TGTGCCAGCAGCGGACTAGCGGGAAACAATGAGCAGTTCTTC. It codes for CASSGLAGNNEQFF.

The chain combines TRBV4-3 with TRBJ2-7; TRBD1 is a possible D gene (5 bases). From germline, CDR1 is LGHNA and CDR2 YSLEER. Trimming removed 2 bases from V and 3 bases from J, with 11 bases in between. The CDR3 spans 14 residues. The DNA of the CDR3 is TGCGCCAGCAGCCAATATGGACAAGACTACGAGCAGTACTTC. Encoded protein: CASSQYGQDYEQYF.

This chain joins TRBV2 and TRBJ2-3; TRBD2 aligns across 7 bases. CDR1 and CDR2 (germline): SNHLY, FYNNEI. V shed 6 bases and J 6 bases; nucleotides not matched to a gene: 0. This CDR3 comprises 11 residues. In DNA form, the CDR3 reads TGTGCCAGCAGACTAGCGGATACGCAGTATTTT. It is translated as CASRLADTQYF.

The chain recombines TRBV3-1 (or the pseudogene TRBV3-2) with TRBJ2-6; D unresolved. Looked up from germline, CDR1 is LGHDT and CDR2 is YNNKEL (reference sequence). This CDR3 contains 13 residues. V gave up 8 bases and J gave up 0 bases, with 5 bases separating them. CDR3 amino acids: CASDRSGANVLTF. As DNA, the CDR3 is TGTGCCAGCGACCGCTCTGGGGCCAACGTCCTGACTTTC.

This rearrangement joins TRBV28 to TRBJ2-2; 12 bases are a match to TRBD1. Trimming removed 5 bases from V and 5 bases from J; junction bases left unmatched: 21. The CDR3 is 21 amino acids. Germline V gene lookup returns CDR1 MDHEN and CDR2 SYDVKM. The CDR3: CASSNFLKRDRGHGWTGELFF. CDR3 in DNA: TGTGCCAGCAGTAATTTTTTAAAACGGGACAGGGGGCACGGGTGGACCGGGGAGCTGTTTTTT.

V and J are TRBV24-1 and TRBJ1-4; TRBD1 is a possible D gene (6 bases). The CDR3 length is 15 residues. In germline, CDR1 is KGHDR, CDR2 SFDVKD. The ends were cut back, 2 bases at V and 3 bases at J, with 9 bases in the middle. The CDR3 reads CATSDSGASNEKLFF. The CDR3 region has the DNA TGTGCCACCAGTGATTCAGGGGCGTCTAATGAAAAACTGTTTTTT.